Each of the 29 T cell receptor beta chains below was sequenced from the same sample in a study of shared clonotypes between healthy human individuals. The protocol was immunoSEQ multiplex PCR, while the TCRdb copy is restricted to in-frame clones and leaves out a portion. The sample carries around 1 million clones, approximately 76% recorded once. Sequences were obtained from memory CD4+ T cells sorted from blood. Subset specified: CD45RA-negative fraction. All receptors derive from a man aged 18 to 29 in good health.

The chain combines TRBV19 with TRBJ1-1; D is unresolved. CDR3 size: 14 residues. The V and J ends lost 1 base and 0 bases respectively, with 6 bases between them. Germline CDR1 reads LNHDA; CDR2 reads SQIVND (reference sequence). As DNA, the CDR3 is TGTGCCAGTAGTATAGTCGGTCTGAACACTGAAGCTTTCTTT. The encoded protein is CASSIVGLNTEAFF.

The V and J genes are TRBV30 and TRBJ1-2; D remains unclear. V dropped 1 base and J dropped 6 bases, with 6 bases sitting between them. This CDR3 region has 11 residues. Germline assignment: CDR1 GTSNPN and CDR2 SVGIG (reference sequence). Here the CDR3 reads CAWSGLDGYTF. The CDR3 coding sequence is TGTGCCTGGAGTGGCCTGGATGGCTACACCTTC.

On this clone itself: A read error is possible here, since a much larger clone lies one base away. The sample contains more than one DNA sequence encoding this CDR3. The chain uses TRBV20-1 and TRBJ2-7; D is ambiguous. The CDR3 runs to 10 residues. The germline gives CDR1 DFQATT, CDR2 SNEGSKA (reference sequence). V was trimmed by 1 base and J by 5 bases, leaving 3 bases between them. The CDR3 DNA reads as TGCAGTGCTAGAGCGGACGAGCAGTACTTC. Protein sequence: CSARADEQYF.

This clone was seen once. The chain recombines TRBV7-9 with TRBJ2-7, with 11 bases matching TRBD1. CDR1 and CDR2 from the germline V gene are SEHNR and FQNEAQ (reference sequence). V shed 3 bases and J 5 bases; nucleotides not matched to a gene: 9. This CDR3 spans 16 amino acids. The CDR3 here is CASSFRAGQGVDEQYF. CDR3 bases: TGTGCCAGCAGCTTTCGCGCGGGACAGGGGGTCGACGAGCAGTACTTC.

The chain is built from TRBV5-4 and TRBJ1-4, with 11 nucleotides matching TRBD1. The ends lost 3 bases at V and 2 bases at J; junction bases unmatched: 9. Germline lookup yields CDR1 SGHNT and CDR2 YYREEE (reference sequence). The CDR3 has 18 amino acids. The CDR3 reads CASSYGQGAVTTNEKLFF. CDR3 bases: TGTGCCAGCAGCTACGGACAGGGGGCAGTAACGACTAATGAAAAACTGTTTTTT.

This chain connects TRBV5-1 to TRBJ2-1; 11 bases align to TRBD2. V shed 4 bases, J shed 7 bases, and the junction held 7 bases outside the gene matches. This CDR3 has 15 amino acids. The germline CDR1 and CDR2 sequences are SGHRS and YFSETQ. In DNA form, the CDR3 reads TGCGCCAGCAGCCATAGCGGGAGGGAAGGGAATGAGCAGTTCTTC. Translating it yields CASSHSGREGNEQFF.

The rearrangement links TRBV6-6 to TRBJ2-2; D might be TRBD1 (5 bases). Germline loops: CDR1 MNHNY, CDR2 SVGAGI (reference sequence). This CDR3 has 15 amino acids. Trimming shortened V by 4 bases and J by 7 bases, and 16 bases separated the two germline ends. The CDR3 nucleotides read TGTGCCAGCAGTTCTCTCGCGCAGGGCGGCGGGGAGCTGTTTTTT. This sequence encodes CASSSLAQGGGELFF.

This chain uses TRBV18 with TRBJ2-7; 7 bases are a match to TRBD2. V lost 2 bases to trimming and J lost 3 bases; unmatched junction nucleotides: 7. This CDR3 region has 15 residues. CDR1 is KGHSH and CDR2 is LQKENI in the germline V gene. For the CDR3, the DNA is TGTGCCAGCTCACCAGGCAGCGGGGCTATCTACGAGCAGTACTTC. Translating it yields CASSPGSGAIYEQYF.

As for this clone: Other nucleotide sequences from this sample produce the same CDR3. The chain uses TRBV6-6 and TRBJ2-3; D gene ambiguous. Trimming removed 2 bases from V and 2 bases from J, with 2 bases in between. The CDR3 extends over 12 amino acids. Looked up from germline, CDR1 is MNHNY and CDR2 is SVGAGI (reference sequence). DNA of the CDR3: TGTGCCAGCAGTTACACCACAGATACGCAGTATTTT. It encodes CASSYTTDTQYF.

The chain links TRBV19 to TRBJ1-6, with TRBD1 identical over 7 bases. The CDR3 loop spans 16 amino acids. The ends lost 3 bases at V and 6 bases at J; junction bases unmatched: 8. Germline loops: CDR1 LNHDA, CDR2 SQIVND (reference sequence). CDR3 in DNA: TGTGCCAGTAGTATCCCCATCCGGGACAGTAATTCACCCCTCCACTTT. It is translated as CASSIPIRDSNSPLHF.

This clone was counted once. The identical CDR3 is also encoded by other nucleotide sequences in the sample. The genes are TRBV5-4 and TRBJ2-3; D ambiguous. CDR1 and CDR2 from the germline V gene are SGHNT and YYREEE (reference sequence). The CDR3 totals 13 residues. The ends were cut back, 0 bases at V and 6 bases at J, with 8 bases in the middle. CDR3 loop: CASSLVGEDTQYF. CDR3 DNA sequence: TGTGCCAGCAGCTTGGTCGGAGAGGATACGCAGTATTTT.

J is TRBJ2-3 and V is TRBV9, with 8 bases matching TRBD1. The CDR3 is 16 residues long. With V trimmed by 3 bases and J by 5 bases, 11 bases remained unmatched. Germline assignment: CDR1 SGDLS and CDR2 YYNGEE. CDR3 sequence: CASSAREQGVGDTQYF. The CDR3 bases are TGTGCCAGCAGCGCCCGGGAACAGGGGGTGGGAGATACGCAGTATTTT.

This rearrangement joins TRBV6-5 to TRBJ1-6; a weak D match, TRBD1 (5 bases). CDR3 length: 13 residues. Germline V gives CDR1 MNHEY, CDR2 SVGAGI. The V end lost 5 bases, the J end lost 8 bases, and 10 bases lay between the germline ends. CDR3 sequence: CASSQGRDSPLHF. The CDR3 nucleotides read TGTGCCAGCAGTCAGGGTCGGGATTCACCCCTCCACTTT.

The V and J genes are TRBV5-1 and TRBJ2-7; D is possibly TRBD2 (5 bases). Trimming removed 0 bases from V and 7 bases from J, with 11 bases in between. In germline, CDR1 is SGHRS, CDR2 YFSETQ. The CDR3 is 13 amino acids. DNA of the CDR3: TGCGCCAGCAGCTTGGGGCAGACGGGAGAGCAGTACTTC. Translating it yields CASSLGQTGEQYF.

The chain recombines TRBV28 with TRBJ1-2; 9 nucleotides align to TRBD1. Looked up from germline, CDR1 is MDHEN and CDR2 is SYDVKM. The CDR3 is made up of 19 amino acids. Germline trimming cut 3 bases from V and 6 bases from J; bases unmatched to any gene: 20. The CDR3 is CASSLVTGGGWFGGNGYTF. In DNA, the CDR3 is TGTGCCAGCAGTTTGGTAACAGGGGGCGGGTGGTTCGGAGGGAATGGCTACACCTTC.

The genes are TRBV2 and TRBJ1-3, with 11 bases aligning to TRBD1. The CDR3 runs 15 residues. Germline V lookup: CDR1 SNHLY, CDR2 FYNNEI. J was trimmed by 9 bases and V by 6 bases; bases with no gene match: 10. The CDR3 DNA sequence: TGTGCCAGCAGGGACCCCGGGACAGGGGGTATCACCATATATTTT. This encodes CASRDPGTGGITIYF.

The rearrangement joins TRBV5-1 to TRBJ2-5; 10 bases map to TRBD2. The CDR3 extends over 17 amino acids. The ends lost 1 base at V and 1 base at J; junction bases unmatched: 7. Germline values: CDR1 SGHRS, CDR2 YFSETQ. The CDR3 DNA is TGCGCCAGCAGCTTGAGGCTAGCGGGGGTTGTCCAAGAGACCCAGTACTTC. Protein: CASSLRLAGVVQETQYF.

This chain connects TRBV6-1 to TRBJ1-1; TRBD1 is a possible D gene (5 bases). V lost 8 bases and J 2 bases, leaving 12 bases between the germline ends. Germline V gene data show CDR1 as MNHNS and CDR2 as SASEGT. The CDR3 consists of 13 residues. CDR3 in amino acids: CASDWGGNTEAFF. The CDR3 DNA reads TGTGCCAGCGATTGGGGGGGAAACACTGAAGCTTTCTTT.

The chain joins TRBV6-5 to TRBJ2-5; 8 nucleotides agree with TRBD2. The V segment lost 7 bases and the J segment 2 bases; nucleotides outside the gene matches: 6. This CDR3 region has 14 residues. Germline CDR1 reads MNHEY; CDR2 reads SVGAGI. For the CDR3, the DNA is TGTGCCAGCACCTTAACTAGCGGACAAGAGACCCAGTACTTC. This encodes CASTLTSGQETQYF.

CDR3 nucleotides: TGTGCCAGCAGCTTAGGGACTAGCGTGTTCTTC. Translation: CASSLGTSVFF. V usage is TRBV7-2 and J usage is TRBJ2-1; 9 bases map to TRBD2. CDR3 size: 11 residues. V trimming: 1 base; J trimming: 15 bases; junction bases outside the gene matches: 1. CDR1 and CDR2 from the germline V gene are SGHTA and FQGNSA.

V usage is TRBV5-1 and J usage is TRBJ2-5, with TRBD2 matching 8 bases. Unmatched junction bases numbered 4, after V lost 0 bases and J lost 3 bases. The germline gives CDR1 SGHRS, CDR2 YFSETQ. This CDR3 is 15 amino acids long. In nucleotides, the CDR3 is TGCGCCAGCAGCTTGGCGACGGGAGGGAAAGAGACCCAGTACTTC. Translation: CASSLATGGKETQYF.

The gene calls are TRBV5-8 and TRBJ2-7, with 8 bases matching TRBD1. The germline gives CDR1 SGHTS, CDR2 YDEGEE. This CDR3 is 14 amino acids long. The junction had 5 bases not matched to a gene; V was cut back by 3 bases and J by 3 bases. The chain's CDR3 is CASSSGTGYYEQYF. CDR3 coding DNA: TGTGCCAGCAGCTCTGGGACAGGCTACTACGAGCAGTACTTC.

The chain couples TRBV6-7 to TRBJ2-7, with 7 nucleotides matching TRBD1. TRBV6-7 is flagged as an ORF with uncertain function. The CDR3 is 13 amino acids. V shed 7 bases, J shed 5 bases, and the junction held 8 bases outside the gene matches. The CDR3 region has the DNA TGTGCCAGCAACTACAGGGGCGGACACGAGCAGTACTTC. Translating it yields CASNYRGGHEQYF.

The chain couples TRBV7-2 to TRBJ2-1; 7 bases are a match to TRBD2. Germline-derived CDR1 and CDR2 are SGHTA and FQGNSA. The CDR3 loop spans 17 amino acids. Trimming cost V 0 bases and J 6 bases; bases outside gene matches: 11. CDR3 sequence reads: CASSLAGGLVTRNEQFF. The CDR3, as DNA: TGTGCCAGCAGCTTAGCGGGAGGGCTAGTAACGCGCAATGAGCAGTTCTTC. Supplemented by reference TRBV7-2 and TRBJ2-1, the full variable domain reads GAGVSQSPSNKVTEKGKDVELRCDPISGHTALYWYRQSLGQGLEFLIYFQGNSAPDKSGLPSDRFSAERTGGSVSTLTIQRTQQEDSAVYLCASSLAGGLVTRNEQFFGPGTRLTVL.

The CDR3 sequence is CSVVVRSYNEQFF. CDR3 DNA sequence: TGCAGCGTTGTAGTACGCTCCTACAATGAGCAGTTCTTC. This chain joins TRBV29-1 and TRBJ2-1, with no clear D. Germline values: CDR1 SQVTM, CDR2 ANQGSEA. CDR3 length equals 13 residues. Trimming shortened V by 4 bases and J by 0 bases, and 7 bases separated the two germline ends.

The genes are TRBV10-1 and TRBJ2-3; 8 bases match TRBD1. Germline V CDR1 and CDR2: WNHNN, SYGVQD (reference sequence). The CDR3 is 15 amino acids. V was clipped by 6 bases and J by 3 bases; unmatched bases: 8. CDR3 bases: TGCGCCAGCAGAGCGACAGGGGCTAGTACAGATACGCAGTATTTT. Its translation: CASRATGASTDTQYF.

This clone occurred once. The rearrangement joins TRBV7-2 to TRBJ2-7; the D gene is possibly TRBD1 (5 bases). V was pared by 2 bases and J by 6 bases, with 20 bases between. Germline CDR1 reads SGHTA; CDR2 reads FQGNSA. This CDR3 has 16 amino acids. CDR3 sequence reads: CASSLRPGHPLGEQYF. The CDR3 DNA reads as TGTGCCAGCAGCTTAAGGCCAGGGCACCCTTTAGGCGAGCAGTACTTC.

The CDR3 loop reads CASSSTGSYQETQYF. The DNA for the CDR3 is TGCGCCAGCAGCTCTACCGGGAGTTACCAAGAGACCCAGTACTTC. The rearrangement joins TRBV5-1 to TRBJ2-5, with D tentatively TRBD2 (6 bases). The V end lost 3 bases, the J end lost 0 bases, and 12 bases lay between the germline ends. This CDR3 is 15 amino acids long. Germline assignment: CDR1 SGHRS and CDR2 YFSETQ.

CDR3 loop: CASSDEAVDTQYF. The CDR3 DNA sequence: TGCGCCAGCAGTGATGAGGCCGTAGATACGCAGTATTTT. This chain connects TRBV10-2 to TRBJ2-3, with no clear D. This CDR3 has 13 residues. The germline V gene encodes CDR1 WSHSY and CDR2 SAAADI. Trimming cost V 3 bases and J 5 bases, with 9 bases left between them.